This T cell receptor gamma chain was captured in a study of gamma-delta T cells after stem cell transplantation. This CDR3 is built from 19 residues. Trimming took 1 base from V and 15 from J; bases not matched to a gene: 21. Germline V gives CDR1 GITISATS, CDR2 ISYDGTV (reference sequence). TCRdb re-called clones from the RT-PCR reads using CATT. Of a few thousand gamma-chain clones in the sample, 4.9% were seen once. What was sequenced was gamma-delta T cells. The receptor comes from a human donor. It is not recorded whose cells these are; they may come from a transplant donor. The V call is TRGV9, the J call TRGJP. CDR3 protein: CALWEVLPERNGDKKIKVF. The CDR3 bases are TGTGCCTTGTGGGAGGTCCTTCCCGAACGGAACGGGGACAAAAAAATCAAGGTATTT.